These T cell receptor beta chains were read from a single sample in a study of cytomegalovirus exposure and HLA in healthy donors. Sequenced by immunoSEQ multiplex PCR; TCRdb stores in-frame clones only, minus some. Among 95,000 to 130,000 clones listed, less than 80% were seen once. The sample consisted of PBMCs. The receptors derive from a middle-aged woman in good health and CMV-seropositive. The CDR3 runs from the conserved cysteine through the conserved F or W. Each record gives: J gene, clone size, V gene, D gene, CDR3 DNA, CDR3 protein. A D gene is named only where the DNA matches it firmly. Clone size, where shown, is once, few, many, or a class for clones that have expanded.

>TRBJ2-2|once|TRBV2|TRBD1
TGTGCCAGCTCTCAGGACAGGGGGCCGGGCACCGGGGAGCTGTTTTTT
CASSQDRGPGTGELFF
>TRBJ1-2|.|TRBV19|.
TGTGCCAGTAGTATAGAACTTACAGGACCTAACTATGGCTACACCTTC
CASSIELTGPNYGYTF
>TRBJ2-5|.|TRBV6-5|.
TGTGCCAGCAGTTATTCACAAGAGACCCAGTACTTC
CASSYSQETQYF
>TRBJ2-3|.|TRBV10-3|TRBD2
TGTGCCATCAGTGCGGGGACTAGCGGGAGGACAGATACGCAGTATTTT
CAISAGTSGRTDTQYF
>TRBJ2-5|.|TRBV5-4|.
TGTGCCAGCAGCTTGGCCTCGTACCAAGAGACCCAGTACTTC
CASSLASYQETQYF
>TRBJ2-1|few|TRBV27|.
TGTGCCAGCAGTTTATCTAGGGAGCACAATGAGCAGTTCTTC
CASSLSREHNEQFF
>TRBJ1-1|once|TRBV19|.
TGTGCCAGTAGTAATGGACAGAACACTGAAGCTTTCTTT
CASSNGQNTEAFF
>TRBJ2-3|.|TRBV4-3|.
TGCGCCAGCAGCCAAGGGCAGTCCATGAGCACAGATACGCAGTATTTT
CASSQGQSMSTDTQYF
>TRBJ1-1|.|TRBV29-1|TRBD1
TGCAGCGCCCGGACAGGGATGAACACTGAAGCTTTCTTT
CSARTGMNTEAFF
>TRBJ2-1|once|TRBV6-5|TRBD2
TGTGCCAGCAGTTACTCCAGCGGGGGCTCCTACAATGAGCAGTTCTTC
CASSYSSGGSYNEQFF
>TRBJ2-2|few|TRBV4-1|TRBD2
TGCGCCAGCAGCCAAGTACTAGCGGGACCCACCGGGGAGCTGTTTTTT
CASSQVLAGPTGELFF
>TRBJ2-4|.|TRBV4-1|TRBD2
TGCGCCAGCAGCCAAGTTACTAGCGCCGCCAAAAACATTCAGTACTTC
CASSQVTSAAKNIQYF
>TRBJ2-5|few|TRBV28|.
TGTGCCAGCAGGGGGGGGCTAGCAGAGACCCAGTACTTC
CASRGGLAETQYF
>TRBJ2-2|.|TRBV28|.
TGTGCCAGCTCAAATCCAGGGGTATACCGCACCGGGGAGCTGTTTTTT
CASSNPGVYRTGELFF
>TRBJ2-5|.|TRBV7-2|TRBD2
TGTGCCAGCAGCTTTGCTAGCGGGATAGAGACCCAGTACTTC
CASSFASGIETQYF
>TRBJ1-2|.|TRBV28|TRBD1
TGTGCCAGCAGTTTACGGACAGGGGCTTTTGGCTACACCTTC
CASSLRTGAFGYTF
>TRBJ1-2|.|TRBV19|TRBD1
TGTGCCAGTAGTATCGGGACAGTAAGTTATGGCTACACCTTC
CASSIGTVSYGYTF
>TRBJ1-1|.|TRBV27|TRBD1
TGTGCCAGCAGTTCTCGGACAGGGGACACTGAAGCTTTCTTT
CASSSRTGDTEAFF
>TRBJ2-1|.|TRBV4-1|TRBD2
TGCGCCAGCAGCCGATCCGGGACTAGCGGGTTCAAGAATGAGCAGTTCTTC
CASSRSGTSGFKNEQFF
>TRBJ2-7|.|TRBV29-1|TRBD1
TGCAGCGTTGAGGGTCAGGGGGCCTACGAGCAGTACTTC
CSVEGQGAYEQYF
>TRBJ2-7|.|TRBV10-3|.
TGTGCCATCGGGGGCGACAGGAGAGGATCCTACGAGCAGTACTTC
CAIGGDRRGSYEQYF
>TRBJ1-2|.|TRBV14|.
TGTGCCAGCAGCCGGAACATACAGGTTCCTTTCTACACCTTC
CASSRNIQVPFYTF